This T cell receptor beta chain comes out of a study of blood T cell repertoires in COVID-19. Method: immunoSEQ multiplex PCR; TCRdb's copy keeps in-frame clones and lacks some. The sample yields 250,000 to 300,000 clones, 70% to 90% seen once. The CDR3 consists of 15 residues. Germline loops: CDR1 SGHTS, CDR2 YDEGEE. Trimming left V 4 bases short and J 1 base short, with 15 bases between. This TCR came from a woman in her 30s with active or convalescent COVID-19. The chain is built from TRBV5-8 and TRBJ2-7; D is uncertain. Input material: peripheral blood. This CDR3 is CASSVRPKRSYEQYF. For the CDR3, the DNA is TGTGCCAGCAGCGTTCGCCCCAAACGGTCCTACGAGCAGTACTTC.